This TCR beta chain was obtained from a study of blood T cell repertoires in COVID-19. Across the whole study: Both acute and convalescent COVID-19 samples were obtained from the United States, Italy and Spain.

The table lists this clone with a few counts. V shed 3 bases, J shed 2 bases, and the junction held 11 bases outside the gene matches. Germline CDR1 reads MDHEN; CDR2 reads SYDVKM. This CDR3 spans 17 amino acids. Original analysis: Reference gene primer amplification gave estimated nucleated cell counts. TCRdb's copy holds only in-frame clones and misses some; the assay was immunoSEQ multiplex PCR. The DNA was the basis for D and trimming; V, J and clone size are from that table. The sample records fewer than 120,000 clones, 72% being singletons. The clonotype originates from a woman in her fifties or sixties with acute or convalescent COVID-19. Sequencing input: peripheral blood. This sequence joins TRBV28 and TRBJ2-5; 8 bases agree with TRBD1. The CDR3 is CASSFSVGTGGQETQYF. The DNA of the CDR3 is TGTGCCAGCAGTTTCAGTGTTGGGACAGGAGGGCAAGAGACCCAGTACTTC.